One T cell receptor (beta chain) is described in this entry. This entry is derived from a study of blood T cells in healthy people across ages. Study at large: Template switching picked up about one barcoded beta molecule for each two T cells.

Combining a sample-barcoded 5' primer with a J-beta primer mix, a second PCR ran for about 6 to 11 cycles. In TCRdb, the 5' RACE reads were re-called with MiXCR into one record per CDR3 protein. The data hold around 990,000 distinct CDR3 sequences, with around two fifths observed a single time. The sample taken for sequencing was blood. The source of this sequence is a man aged 18-30 years in good health.

The CDR3 spells CASSLDPIKGAFF. The CDR3 nucleotides read TGTGCCAGCAGCTTAGACCCCATTAAAGGAGCTTTCTTT. This chain uses TRBV7-9 with TRBJ1-1, with D unclear. Trimming pared 1 base from V and 10 bases from J, leaving 13 bases between. The CDR3 extends over 13 amino acids. CDR1 SEHNR and CDR2 FQNEAQ come from the germline V gene (reference sequence).